The entry that follows covers one TCR beta chain sequence. Its antigen remains unidentified. An end of the junction does not agree with germline; a read error may underlie this. The same CDR3 also results from other DNA sequences found in this sample. Libraries were prepared through the immunoSEQ multiplex PCR assay. The multiplex PCR relied on a mix of 60 forward primers for TCR Vbeta segments and 13 reverse primers for TCR Jbeta segments. The CDR3 region of rearranged TCR beta genes was amplified from genomic DNA with a multiplex PCR assay. The amplified TCR beta libraries were sequenced on the Illumina HiSeq System as 87-base-pair reads. The original methods were these. A later analysis tallied tens of millions of unique TCR beta chains across the 600 to 700 repertoires, and some 10 million of those chains were shared by two or more donors. Raw reads were error-corrected and collapsed into unique sequences with a nearest-neighbor algorithm that merged closely related sequences to remove PCR and sequencing errors. To assign V, D and J gene segments, CDR3 sequences were aligned to IMGT reference sequences. For a sequence to be retained, a match of at least six nucleotides was required to both a V gene segment and a J gene segment. Rearrangements were classified as productive when the CDR3 lacked stop codons and remained in frame with V and J, and all other rearrangements were classified as non-productive. CDR3 was defined according to IMGT convention as the region running from the second conserved V-encoded cysteine to the conserved J-encoded phenylalanine. The earlier analysis of about 500 of the donors excluded sequences that lacked an unambiguous match to a single V gene segment. An earlier analysis of almost 600 of the donors classified V segments as functional when productive rearrangements were above 56.7% and as segregating when the standard deviation between donors was above 5%. A statistical classification framework was developed to diagnose cytomegalovirus status using the catalog of TCR beta chain sequences. A later analysis assigned V and J genes by comparing TCR nucleotide sequences with IMGT/GENE-DB human TR gene sequences. The TCRdist pipeline was used in a later analysis to assign CDR3 sequences and most-parsimonious VDJ recombination scenarios. In a later analysis, every TCR beta chain was defined by the combination of its CDR3 amino acid sequence and its V-gene family, and reads without a unique V-gene family were dropped. As a way to deal with suspected cross-contamination and a sequencing artifact, a later analysis dropped 450 to 700 nucleotide sequences that were highly shared and had low generation probability. A later analysis calculated a clonal expansion index for each public chain from normalized within-repertoire ranks of inferred template counts. A later analysis computed generation probabilities with a VDJ recombination model fitted to out-of-frame rearrangements, and checked the results against IGoR. Hypergeometric tests were used in a later analysis to score TCR-TCR, TCR-HLA and TCR-CMV co-occurrence, with a repertoire-size bias correction applied to the TCR pairs. To estimate false discovery rates, a later analysis permuted the HLA or CMV assignments 20 times. In a later analysis, co-occurring TCRs were grouped using DBSCAN, and TCRdist sequence similarity was added for clustering within HLA-allele-positive subsets. Repertoires with fewer than 30,000 or more than 120,000 public chains, plus five repertoires with anomalous nucleotide sharing, were excluded from co-occurrence clustering. TCRdb took this table from immuneACCESS and kept in-frame rearrangements with V and J called. Such tables lack part of the clones; where checked against another copy, unresolved V genes explain under half of the gap, and the rest is unexplained. V and J calls and clone size are copied from that table; D and trimming were computed from the DNA. The sample table records approximately 130,000 clones; approximately 75% of these occur just once. The top ten hold over 4.5% of the sample.

In total, 630 or so healthy bone marrow donors made up the cohort. At the time of sampling, every cohort member was nominally healthy, though immune exposures that went unrecorded were likely present. The donor was CMV seropositive and was included in the group of 250 to 300 seropositive cohort members. Every donor gave a peripheral blood sample, and the peripheral blood mononuclear cells from that sample were used for TCR beta sequencing. Genomic DNA was extracted from the blood cell samples with the Qiagen DNeasy Blood Extraction Kit. The record originates from a study of cytomegalovirus exposure and HLA in healthy donors (dated by TCRdb to between 2016 and 2019). Turning to the overall study: An earlier analysis of roughly 500 of the donors reported roughly 300 Gb of sequence data and 117 million unique TCR beta sequences obtained from around 180 million T cells. Among around 400 genotyped donors of the cohort, an average of roughly 240,000 unique TCR beta nucleotide sequences were sequenced per donor, about a sixth of them non-productive. Donor age, sex, ethnicity and CMV serostatus were compiled together with the repertoire data. The number of donors typed differed by locus, with roughly 620-640 for A, B, C, DRB1 and DQB1, roughly 520 for DQA1, approximately 580 for DPA1, and roughly 450 for DPB1. The study profiled the T cell repertoires of under 700 subjects by immunosequencing and related them to cytomegalovirus serostatus. Among the approximately 400 genotyped donors, around 81% belonged to the genetic ancestry cluster associated with self-reported Caucasian donors. Roughly 290 gigabases of sequencing data and approximately 92 million unique TCR sequences made up an early release that covered fewer than 650 HLA-typed donors. In addition to the first cohort of several hundred subjects, a separate validation cohort of 120 different subjects was used. An earlier analysis of 500 to 750 of the donors applied high-throughput TCR beta sequencing to assess whether each TCR beta V gene segment acted as functional or pseudogenic. Genome-wide SNP genotypes for about 60% of the roughly 700 donors were used in a later genetic analysis, which treated that subset as a discovery cohort. High-throughput TCR immunosequencing, statistical association of individual TCRs with disease status, and machine learning were combined to predict cytomegalovirus infection status. Every repertoire in the discovery cohort had been generated on one and the same sequencing platform. Rather than using new phenotypic data, the later analysis identified candidate immune exposures from TCR beta sequences and from how often those sequences occurred across donors. Class I and class II HLA loci were covered by the typing at four-digit resolution. The aim of the study was to test whether cataloging public T cell receptors could identify signatures of past pathogen exposure. Roughly 5 DR-DQ haplotypes were treated as single units for association and clustering because of strong linkage in the cohort. A later analysis re-examined previously published TCR beta repertoires from roughly 650 donors and added high-resolution HLA genotyping to investigate patterns of TCR occurrence. What the authors observed across the whole study: When HLA alleles, especially DR and DQ, strongly co-occurred, attributing TCR associations to individual alleles was difficult. A few of the identified cytomegalovirus-associated TCR beta chains were confirmed in vitro to be specific for cytomegalovirus antigens. Because some donors lacked HLA typing at each locus, the association tests relied only on the typed subset. Most TCR sequences were seen in very few donors, while some public TCRs were found in many individuals. Most CMV-associated TCR beta chains appeared to be HLA-restricted in a later analysis, and the HLA associations seemed to be driven largely by CMV exposure. A later genetic analysis reported fewer N-insertions in productive TCRs among donors in an Asian-associated ancestry cluster than the roughly 650-donor mean. The sequencing pipeline was judged likely to have produced a cluster of highly shared sequence variants as a technical artifact. At a false discovery rate of 0.05, a later analysis linked 16,951 TCR beta sequences to specific HLA alleles. In a later analysis, TCR association rates were found to vary across HLA loci, with the most associated TCRs seen for DRB1 alleles and the fewest for HLA-C alleles. Some IMGT-functional V segments, including TRBV6-2 and TRBV6-3, could not be distinguished by the 87-base-pair reads and were therefore excluded. About 17 rarely observed V segments, including chromosome 9 orphons, were excluded from the earlier analysis of approximately 500 of the donors because counts were too low. Roughly uniform sequencing depth across donors was assumed in presence/absence analyses, although this assumption may not hold. According to the authors, the approach could potentially be generalized to other disease states and immunological phenotypes. The study listed around 160 TCR beta chains as associated with cytomegalovirus. Correlated functional status among segregating V segments might reflect linkage disequilibrium, but an unknown experimental factor could not be ruled out. A later analysis reported that several top co-occurrence clusters appeared linked to parvovirus B19, influenza, CMV and Epstein-Barr virus. The cohort was sequenced for TCR beta chains only, and without alpha or paired-chain data the features that could be detected were limited. In an earlier analysis of about 550 of the donors, most TCR beta V segments were observed in productive rearrangements about 87% or about 30% of the time, broadly matching IMGT annotations. In both the original and validation cohorts, the classifier was reported to diagnose cytomegalovirus status with high specificity and sensitivity. A later analysis found that HLA-associated TCR beta chains were more clonally expanded and had lower generation probabilities than equally common non-associated chains. A further reported finding was that TCR beta sequences accurately predicted the HLA-A and HLA-B alleles for most subjects in the first cohort. CMV serostatus was the only immune exposure information available for the cohort. An association between a missense DCLRE1C variant and V-gene and J-gene trimming of TCR beta chains was found in a later genetic analysis and replicated in an independent cohort.

For CDR1 and CDR2, the germline V gene lists SGHVS and FNYEAQ. The CDR3 contains 14 residues, cysteine and phenylalanine counted. Of all the DNA, just the CDR3 is kept, 42 bases in frame from base 1. This receptor was obtained from a woman in her thirties or forties in good health and CMV-seropositive. This receptor chain uses TRBV7-6 and TRBJ1-2, with 7 bases aligning to TRBD1. Sequencing was done on a sample of PBMCs. The CDR3 has the sequence CASSLATGLDGYTF. The DNA sequence is TGTGCCAGCAGCCTAGCGACAGGGCTAGACGGCTACACCTTC. The CDR3 plus the reference TRBV7-6 and TRBJ1-2 genes for the other parts give the full variable domain: GAGVSQSPRYKVTKRGQDVALRCDPISGHVSLYWYRQALGQGPEFLTYFNYEAQQDKSGLPNDRFSAERPEGSISTLTIQRTEQRDSAMYRCASSLATGLDGYTFGSGTRLTVV.